Reported below is one TCR beta chain. Its antigen is as yet unknown. This entry comes from a study of Ad26.COV2.S vaccination and SARS-CoV-2 variants. As for treatment: some 19 received Ad26.COV2.S at low or high dose, single or two shots; about 5 received placebo; per-sample allocation not given. Sampling took place 63 days after the first vaccine or placebo injection. Measured with immunoSEQ multiplex PCR; TCRdb has only the in-frame clones, and not every one. Here the sample spans 300,000 to 400,000 clones, around four fifths being singletons. This CDR3 region has 15 residues. CDR1 and CDR2 (germline): LNHDA, SQIVND (reference sequence). V was trimmed by 3 bases and J by 1 base, leaving 10 bases between them. Findings of the study overall: An underestimation of total T cell responses may have resulted from the TCR breadth and depth analyses.

The chain has TRBV19 and TRBJ1-5; perhaps TRBD1 as D (5 bases). The receptor was derived from a person between 18 and 59 years old who received the Ad26.COV2.S COVID-19 vaccine or a placebo. The source was peripheral blood, collected in a trial of Ad26.COV2.S vaccine versus placebo. CDR3 residues: CASSMIDSSNQPQHF. CDR3 DNA: TGTGCCAGTAGTATGATAGACAGCAGCAATCAGCCCCAGCATTTT.